The clone carrying this TCR beta chain occurred a few times. The antigen is undetermined. The data derive from a study of post-analysis software for immune sequencing data. Whole-study context: Relapsing-remitting, secondary progressive and progressive-relapsing multiple sclerosis were all included among the disease courses. Findings of the study overall: Among five TRBV segments more frequent in patients than controls were TRBV5-6, TRBV5-1 and TRBV20-1.

Unique molecular identifiers were carried by the TCR beta cDNA libraries. TCRdb called the PCR reads again in MiXCR, with one record for every CDR3 protein. This sample has fewer than 850,000 distinct CDR3 sequences, with under 60% found just once. Per germline, CDR1 SGHRS and CDR2 YFSETQ. V lost 3 bases and J 0 bases, leaving 17 bases between the germline ends. CDR3 size: 17 residues. This sequence joins TRBV5-1 and TRBJ2-3, with D possibly matching TRBD1 (7 bases). The source of this sequence is a girl aged 10 to 17 with multiple sclerosis. What was sequenced was blood. CDR3 nucleotides: TGCGCCAGCAGCTGGCCCCAGGGGGGACAGAGCACAGATACGCAGTATTTT. It specifies CASSWPQGGQSTDTQYF.